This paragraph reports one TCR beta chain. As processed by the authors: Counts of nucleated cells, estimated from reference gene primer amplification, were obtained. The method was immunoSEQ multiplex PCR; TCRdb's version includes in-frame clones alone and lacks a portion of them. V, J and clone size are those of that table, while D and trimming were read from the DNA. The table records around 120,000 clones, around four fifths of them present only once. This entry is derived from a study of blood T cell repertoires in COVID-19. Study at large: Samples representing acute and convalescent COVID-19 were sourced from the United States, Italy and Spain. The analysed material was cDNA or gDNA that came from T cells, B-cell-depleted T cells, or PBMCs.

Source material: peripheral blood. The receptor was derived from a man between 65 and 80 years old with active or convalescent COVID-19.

The CDR3 is CASGRQYGYTF. CDR3 sequence (DNA): TGTGCCAGCGGCAGACAGTATGGCTACACCTTC. The chain employs TRBV28 and TRBJ1-2; perhaps TRBD1 as D (5 bases). CDR3 length equals 11 residues. V lost 8 bases, J lost 5 bases, and 9 bases lay in between. Germline CDR1 MDHEN, CDR2 SYDVKM.